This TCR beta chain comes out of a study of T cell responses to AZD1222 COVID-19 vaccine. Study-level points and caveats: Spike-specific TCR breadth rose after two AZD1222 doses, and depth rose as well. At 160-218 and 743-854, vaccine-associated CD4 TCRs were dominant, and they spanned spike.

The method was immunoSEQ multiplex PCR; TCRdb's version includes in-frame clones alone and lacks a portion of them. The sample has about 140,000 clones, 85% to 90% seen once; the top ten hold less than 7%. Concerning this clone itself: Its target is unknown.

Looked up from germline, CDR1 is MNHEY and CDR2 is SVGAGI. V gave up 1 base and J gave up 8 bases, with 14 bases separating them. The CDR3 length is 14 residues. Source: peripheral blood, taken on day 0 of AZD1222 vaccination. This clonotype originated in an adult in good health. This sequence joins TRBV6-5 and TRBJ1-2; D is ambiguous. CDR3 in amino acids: CASSYLSGGSGYTF. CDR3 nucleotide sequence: TGTGCCAGCAGTTACTTGAGCGGCGGGTCGGGCTACACCTTC.